The 8 T cell receptor beta chains in this list originate from one sample, sequenced in a study of neoadjuvant anti-PD-1 for oral cavity cancer. Libraries were prepared by immunoSEQ multiplex PCR; TCRdb keeps only in-frame clonotypes and omits some of them. The sample lists about 25,000 clones; about 30% were seen once. Time point here: after neoadjuvant nivolumab, at surgical resection. Sample: tumor tissue, taken after nivolumab (anti-PD-1) treatment. These receptors all come from a person aged 40 to 85 with oral cavity squamous cell carcinoma.

By share, this clone ranks as medium-sized. The chain combines TRBV5-1 with TRBJ1-1; TRBD1 matches 7 bases. V was clipped by 3 bases and J by 1 base; unmatched bases: 3. Germline loops: CDR1 SGHRS, CDR2 YFSETQ. This CDR3 spans 14 amino acids. The CDR3 loop reads CASSSGQQNTEAFF. CDR3 nucleotides: TGCGCCAGCAGCTCGGGACAGCAGAACACTGAAGCTTTCTTT.

This clone was observed a single time. The chain's CDR3 is CASSETQLNTEAFF. The CDR3 DNA sequence: TGTGCCAGCAGTGAAACACAGTTGAACACTGAAGCTTTCTTT. The V call is TRBV2, the J call TRBJ1-1; D gene uncertain. This CDR3 is built from 14 residues. CDR1 is SNHLY and CDR2 is FYNNEI in the germline V gene. The V end was cut by 2 bases, the J end by 0 bases, with 7 bases between.

The chain is built from TRBV6-5 and TRBJ2-3; 8 positions agree with TRBD2. The trim removed 6 bases at V and 4 bases at J, leaving 6 bases unmatched. Germline CDR1 MNHEY, CDR2 SVGAGI. The CDR3 contains 14 residues. The CDR3 region has the DNA TGTGCCAGCAGAAGCGGGAGAGGTGCAGATACGCAGTATTTT. Translated: CASRSGRGADTQYF.

V gene TRBV6-1 combines with J gene TRBJ2-1; D may be TRBD1 or TRBD2 (5 bases each). Germline assignment: CDR1 MNHNS and CDR2 SASEGT. The CDR3 is made up of 15 amino acids. The V end lost 3 bases, the J end lost 0 bases, and 9 bases lay between the germline ends. Here the CDR3 reads CASSDREFSYNEQFF. In DNA form, the CDR3 reads TGTGCCAGCAGTGACAGGGAGTTCTCCTACAATGAGCAGTTCTTC.

The gene calls are TRBV5-1 and TRBJ2-1; the match to TRBD2 covers 14 bases. Germline-derived CDR1 and CDR2 are SGHRS and YFSETQ. Losses at the gene ends were 5 bases for V and 8 bases for J; bases not matched to a gene: 12. The CDR3 extends over 17 amino acids. CDR3 coding DNA: TGCGCCAGCAGGTCGACTAGCGGGAGGGCCCTTTTTTATGAGCAGTTCTTC. As protein: CASRSTSGRALFYEQFF.

V and J are TRBV7-6 and TRBJ2-7, with TRBD1 identical over 8 bases. CDR1 is SGHVS, CDR2 FNYEAQ, per germline. The CDR3 contains 15 residues. After removal of 0 bases from V and 3 bases from J, the junction contained 4 bases not matched to a gene. The chain's CDR3 is CASSLADRGLYEQYF. Here the CDR3 DNA reads TGTGCCAGCAGCTTAGCAGACAGGGGACTCTACGAGCAGTACTTC.

The chain combines TRBV5-1 with TRBJ2-7; TRBD2 is a possible D gene (8 bases). V gave up 4 bases and J gave up 1 base, with 12 bases separating them. CDR3 length: 14 amino acids. In germline, CDR1 is SGHRS, CDR2 YFSETQ. Here the CDR3 reads CASSREGQSYEQYF. The CDR3 DNA is TGCGCCAGCAGCCGGGAGGGACAGTCCTACGAGCAGTACTTC.

The sample holds one count of this clone. The likely explanation is a read error, given a far larger clone one base away. The same CDR3 is also encoded by other DNA sequences in this sample. This chain uses TRBV5-4 with TRBJ2-7; 7 nucleotides line up with TRBD2. The CDR3 consists of 12 residues. V dropped 0 bases and J dropped 6; count of bases not matched to a gene: 0. Germline loops: CDR1 SGHNT, CDR2 YYREEE (reference sequence). DNA of the CDR3: TGTGCCAGCAGCTTGGCGGGAGGCGAGCAGTACTTC. Amino acids: CASSLAGGEQYF.